This TCR beta chain came from a study of monozygotic twins with inflammatory bowel disease. Per TCR library, around 4,000 ng of total RNA was used. TCRdb reprocessed the 5' RACE reads, with one entry per CDR3 protein and no DNA. The sample's table shows approximately 330,000 distinct CDR3 sequences. There are 14 residues in the CDR3. From germline, CDR1 is SGHTA and CDR2 FQGNSA. Without any T cell sorting, total RNA was isolated from whole blood. The origin of this receptor is a human donor with ulcerative colitis or Crohn's disease, or a healthy co-twin of an affected twin (not recorded which). Sample: blood. The V gene is TRBV7-2, the J gene TRBJ1-1; TCRdb designates TRBD1, a call that cannot be tested without DNA. CDR3 sequence: CASSSSKGTGEAFF.